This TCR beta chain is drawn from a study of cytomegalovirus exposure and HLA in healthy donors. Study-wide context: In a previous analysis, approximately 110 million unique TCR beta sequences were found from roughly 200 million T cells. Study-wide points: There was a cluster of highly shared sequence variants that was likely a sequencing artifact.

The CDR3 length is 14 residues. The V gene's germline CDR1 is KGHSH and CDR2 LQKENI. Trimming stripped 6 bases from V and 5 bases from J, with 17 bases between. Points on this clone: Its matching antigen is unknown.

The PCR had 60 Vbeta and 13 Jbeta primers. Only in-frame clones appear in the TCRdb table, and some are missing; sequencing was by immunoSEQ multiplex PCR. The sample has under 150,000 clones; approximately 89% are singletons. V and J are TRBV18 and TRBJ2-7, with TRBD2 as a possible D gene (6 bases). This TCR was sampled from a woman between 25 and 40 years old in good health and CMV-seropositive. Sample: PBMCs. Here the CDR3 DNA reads TGTGCCAGCTCGCGGGCCGGGAGCCCTGACGAGCAGTACTTC. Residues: CASSRAGSPDEQYF.